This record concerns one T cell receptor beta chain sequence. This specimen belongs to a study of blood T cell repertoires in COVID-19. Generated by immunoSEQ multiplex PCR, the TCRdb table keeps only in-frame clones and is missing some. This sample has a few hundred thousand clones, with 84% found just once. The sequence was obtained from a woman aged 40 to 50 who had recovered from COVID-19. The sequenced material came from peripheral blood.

CDR3: CAWTAGGTYEQYF. The CDR3 nucleotides are TGTGCCTGGACGGCAGGGGGCACTTACGAGCAGTACTTC. The rearrangement links TRBV30 to TRBJ2-7; 8 bases line up with TRBD1. This CDR3 has 13 residues. The J segment lost 4 bases and the V segment lost 4 bases, leaving 6 bases of the junction unmatched. The germline V gene encodes CDR1 GTSNPN and CDR2 SVGIG (reference sequence). The full variable domain, its missing parts supplied by reference TRBV30 and TRBJ2-7, is SQTIHQWPATLVQPVGSPLSLECTVEGTSNPNLYWYRQAAGRGLQLLFYSVGIGQISSEVPQNLSASRPQDRQFILSSKKLLLSDSGFYLCAWTAGGTYEQYFGPGTRLTVT.